Presented here are 23 T cell receptor beta chains from one specimen sequenced in a study of cytotoxic CD8 clonotypes in ibrutinib-treated CLL. Measured with immunoSEQ multiplex PCR; TCRdb has only the in-frame clones, and not every one. The table has roughly 250,000 clones, around three quarters seen once. This sample comprised PBMCs, obtained after 24 months of ibrutinib treatment. These TCRs come from a human donor with chronic lymphocytic leukemia.

This chain joins TRBV7-9 and TRBJ2-1, with 7 nucleotides matching TRBD2. The ends lost 1 base at V and 8 bases at J; junction bases unmatched: 5. Germline V CDR1 and CDR2: SEHNR, FQNEAQ (reference sequence). There are 14 residues in the CDR3. In DNA form, the CDR3 reads TGTGCCAGCAGCTTAGGGCGGGAGTTCCATGAGCAGTTCTTC. Translated: CASSLGREFHEQFF.

V gene TRBV25-1 combines with J gene TRBJ2-7; a weak D match, TRBD1 (5 bases). Germline assignment: CDR1 MGHDK and CDR2 SYGVNS. The CDR3 has 12 residues. V lost 7 bases, J lost 3 bases, and 10 bases lay in between. The CDR3 nucleotides are TGTGCCAGCATAAGGGGCCTCTACGAGCAGTACTTC. Residues: CASIRGLYEQYF.

The rearrangement joins TRBV27 to TRBJ1-1; maybe TRBD1 (6 bases). The CDR3 consists of 14 residues. Trimming pared 7 bases from V and 2 bases from J, leaving 14 bases between. CDR1 is MNHEY, CDR2 SMNVEV, per germline (reference sequence). CDR3 DNA: TGTGCCAGCAAGTGGACAGCGACTAACACTGAAGCTTTCTTT. It specifies CASKWTATNTEAFF.

DNA for the CDR3: TGTGCCAGCAGTTTATCGTTGACTTCGATTACGCAGTATTTT. Amino acid sequence: CASSLSLTSITQYF. V gene TRBV27 combines with J gene TRBJ2-3; D gene uncertain. Germline CDR1 MNHEY, CDR2 SMNVEV (reference sequence). The V end was cut by 0 bases, the J end by 8 bases, with 12 bases between. The CDR3 sequence is 14 residues long.

V gene TRBV10-2 combines with J gene TRBJ2-5, with 10 bases identical to TRBD2. The CDR3 runs 16 residues. V dropped 7 bases and J dropped 3; count of bases not matched to a gene: 11. Germline V lookup: CDR1 WSHSY, CDR2 SAAADI. The CDR3 spells CASTDPRTSGEETQYF. CDR3 coding DNA: TGCGCCAGCACCGACCCCAGGACTAGCGGAGAAGAGACCCAGTACTTC.

The chain combines TRBV4-1 with TRBJ1-5, with D unclear. The germline V and J ends were trimmed by 0 bases and 2 bases, with 14 bases remaining between them. CDR3 length equals 17 residues. Germline V gives CDR1 MGHRA, CDR2 YSYEKL. The CDR3 loop is CASSQDPEQGGNQPQHF. The CDR3 bases are TGCGCCAGCAGCCAAGATCCCGAACAAGGTGGCAATCAGCCCCAGCATTTT.

This clone was seen more than once but under ten times. J is TRBJ2-3 and V is TRBV7-9; 13 nucleotides align to TRBD2. The germline V gene has CDR1 SEHNR and CDR2 FQNEAQ (reference sequence). V gave up 5 bases and J gave up 3 bases; unmatched junction bases: 2. The CDR3 has 15 amino acids. The CDR3 reads CASSRTSGSTDTQYF. The DNA of the CDR3 is TGTGCCAGCAGCAGGACTAGCGGGAGTACAGATACGCAGTATTTT.

This sequence joins TRBV25-1 and TRBJ1-5; D ambiguous. Germline V gene data show CDR1 as MGHDK and CDR2 as SYGVNS. The CDR3 length is 16 residues. Trimming took off 3 bases at V and 1 base at J, with 13 bases between the two ends. CDR3 loop: CASSEDESGSNQPQHF. DNA of the CDR3: TGTGCCAGCAGTGAGGACGAATCTGGGAGCAATCAGCCCCAGCATTTT.

This chain joins TRBV18 and TRBJ1-1; 8 bases line up with TRBD1. CDR1 KGHSH and CDR2 LQKENI come from the germline V gene. The CDR3 has 14 amino acids. J gave up 5 bases and V 2 bases, and 4 bases lay outside the gene matches. CDR3 region: CASSPSTGVTEAFF. CDR3 nucleotide sequence: TGTGCCAGCTCACCATCGACAGGGGTTACTGAAGCTTTCTTT.

The chain has TRBV30 and TRBJ2-5; D may be TRBD1 (5 bases). The germline V and J ends were trimmed by 3 bases and 5 bases, with 13 bases remaining between them. The CDR3 has 13 amino acids. The germline gives CDR1 GTSNPN, CDR2 SVGIG (reference sequence). CDR3 DNA sequence: TGTGCCTGGAGGGTAGGACATTTGGAGACCCAGTACTTC. Translation: CAWRVGHLETQYF.

The chain combines TRBV19 with TRBJ2-7, with D possibly TRBD2 on 5 matching bases. Germline V lookup: CDR1 LNHDA, CDR2 SQIVND (reference sequence). The CDR3 spans 12 residues. With 8 bases removed from V and 6 bases from J, the gap between germline ends came to 14 bases. The CDR3 sequence: CASSYGLAEQYF. The DNA of the CDR3 is TGTGCCAGTTCTTACGGGCTAGCCGAGCAGTACTTC.

The chain uses TRBV5-4 and TRBJ2-7; TRBD2 matches 13 bases. This CDR3 contains 17 residues. Per germline, CDR1 SGHNT and CDR2 YYREEE (reference sequence). V gave up 2 bases and J gave up 3 bases; unmatched junction bases: 8. CDR3: CASSFGGTSGMYYEQYF. CDR3 DNA sequence: TGTGCCAGCAGCTTTGGAGGGACTAGCGGGATGTACTACGAGCAGTACTTC.

The V and J genes are TRBV7-9 and TRBJ2-3; TRBD2 agrees at 8 bases. Per germline, CDR1 SEHNR and CDR2 FQNEAQ (reference sequence). The V gene end was trimmed by 7 bases and the J gene end by 6 bases; junction bases not matched to a gene: 12. The CDR3 totals 15 residues. The CDR3 DNA reads TGTGCCAGCATCCTGAGTTCGGGGGGGCGGGATACGCAGTATTTT. Translating gives CASILSSGGRDTQYF. The complete variable domain, with remaining parts taken from reference TRBV7-9 and TRBJ2-3, reads DTGVSQNPRHKITKRGQNVTFRCDPISEHNRLYWYRQTLGQGPEFLTYFQNEAQLEKSRLLSDRFSAERPKGSFSTLEIQRTEQGDSAMYLCASILSSGGRDTQYFGPGTRLTVL.

V and J are TRBV5-1 and TRBJ2-7; 7 bases map to TRBD2. The V gene end was trimmed by 8 bases and the J gene end by 5 bases; junction bases not matched to a gene: 13. This CDR3 has 14 amino acids. Germline V gene sequence: CDR1 SGHRS, CDR2 YFSETQ. The CDR3, as DNA: TGCGCCAGTAGGACAAGGGAGGGTGGGAACGAGCAGTACTTC. The encoded protein is CASRTREGGNEQYF.

This chain connects TRBV10-1 to TRBJ2-7; no firm D call. Trimming removed 0 bases at V and 0 bases at J, with 9 bases between. Germline lookup yields CDR1 WNHNN and CDR2 SYGVQD (reference sequence). The CDR3 runs 15 residues. The CDR3 coding sequence is TGCGCCAGCAGTGAGTCTGGCCTCACCTCCTACGAGCAGTACTTC. Protein product: CASSESGLTSYEQYF.

The chain recombines TRBV6-5 with TRBJ2-7; D gene uncertain. This CDR3 is 15 amino acids long. Germline CDR1 MNHEY, CDR2 SVGAGI. The V end was cut by 0 bases, the J end by 5 bases, with 14 bases between. Written as DNA, the CDR3 is TGTGCCAGCAGTTACTCGAGGCTCCGCGTGGACGAGCAGTACTTC. Translation gives CASSYSRLRVDEQYF.

This clone has only one observation. The V call is TRBV2, the J call TRBJ2-5; 10 nucleotides align to TRBD1. Trimming took 11 bases from V and 1 from J; bases not matched to a gene: 16. Germline-derived CDR1 and CDR2 are SNHLY and FYNNEI. The CDR3 consists of 17 residues. The CDR3, as DNA: TGTGCCGGGGACAGGGGCGCCTTTACCACGTCCCAAGAGACCCAGTACTTC. Translation gives CAGDRGAFTTSQETQYF.

This chain joins TRBV4-3 and TRBJ1-5; D uncertain. Germline V gene lookup returns CDR1 LGHNA and CDR2 YSLEER. The CDR3 covers 14 residues. V was clipped by 1 base and J by 9 bases, with 13 bases between them. CDR3 bases: TGCGCCAGCAGCCAAGGGACGGATGCATGGCCCCAGCATTTT. Translating gives CASSQGTDAWPQHF.

CDR3 region: CASSYSWPGAGELFF. CDR3 nucleotide sequence: TGTGCCAGCAGTTACTCGTGGCCTGGGGCCGGGGAGCTGTTTTTT. The chain carries TRBV6-5 and TRBJ2-2, with unresolved D. The CDR3 has 15 amino acids. Germline V gene sequence: CDR1 MNHEY, CDR2 SVGAGI. V lost 0 bases to trimming and J lost 6 bases, with 11 bases between them.

V is TRBV18 and J is TRBJ2-7; 11 bases line up with TRBD2. This CDR3 contains 16 residues. Germline-derived CDR1 and CDR2 are KGHSH and LQKENI. Trimming removed 4 bases from V and 4 bases from J; junction bases left unmatched: 9. DNA of the CDR3: TGTGCCAGCTCACACGTAGCGGGAGGGGTACAGTACGAGCAGTACTTC. Translated: CASSHVAGGVQYEQYF.

The gene calls are TRBV6-4 and TRBJ2-7, with D tentatively TRBD2 (7 bases). The CDR3 spans 14 residues. Germline-derived CDR1 and CDR2 are MRHNA and SNTAGT. V was shortened by 11 bases and J by 2 bases, with 19 bases between the two germline ends. For the CDR3, the DNA is TGTGCCGGGGAGGGGGGTTTCACCACCTACGAGCAGTACTTC. This translates into CAGEGGFTTYEQYF.

CDR3 nucleotides: TGTGCCAGCAGTTACTCGAGGGGGAATCAGCCCCAGCATTTT. It translates to CASSYSRGNQPQHF. The J gene is TRBJ1-5, the V gene TRBV6-5; weak D call: TRBD1 (6 bases). CDR1 MNHEY and CDR2 SVGAGI come from the germline V gene. V lost 0 bases, J lost 4 bases, and 7 bases lay in between. The CDR3 runs to 14 residues.

This clone was observed a single time. V and J are TRBV6-5 and TRBJ2-5; D is unresolved. CDR3 size: 13 residues. V was clipped by 6 bases and J by 4 bases, with 12 bases between them. Germline assignment: CDR1 MNHEY and CDR2 SVGAGI. This CDR3 is CASSRSPRETQYF. Written as DNA, the CDR3 is TGTGCCAGCAGCCGCTCCCCCAGAGAGACCCAGTACTTC.